The 18 T cell receptor beta chains given below trace back to one sample, sequenced in a study of T cells after yellow fever vaccination. TCRdb fed the 5' RACE reads into MiXCR, producing one record per CDR3 protein. This repertoire shows some 600,000 distinct CDR3 sequences, 10% to 15% found once; its top ten account for about 15%. Sequencing used PBMCs, obtained on the day of the yellow fever booster vaccination. These receptors all come from a man aged 25 to 45 who received the YFV17D yellow fever vaccine.

The chain couples TRBV18 to TRBJ2-2; D gene unclear. Germline CDR1 and CDR2: KGHSH and LQKENI. The CDR3 sequence is 13 residues long. Trimming took 6 bases from V and 6 from J, leaving 11 bases between them. The CDR3 coding sequence is TGTGCCAGCTCGCCTGGCGATCCCGGGGAGCTGTTTTTT. Its translation: CASSPGDPGELFF.

In this sample, this clonotype turned up a few times. The chain links TRBV20-1 to TRBJ2-1, with D perhaps matching TRBD2 (5 bases). The CDR3 consists of 13 residues. Trimming removed 4 bases from V and 2 bases from J, with 9 bases in between. CDR1 and CDR2 from the germline V gene are DFQATT and SNEGSKA (reference sequence). The CDR3 here is CSANYGAYNEQFF. The CDR3 nucleotides read TGCAGTGCTAACTACGGGGCCTACAATGAGCAGTTCTTC.

This clonotype was seen more than once but under ten times. This chain joins TRBV19 and TRBJ2-5; 10 bases line up with TRBD2. V lost 7 bases and J lost 5; bases outside the gene matches: 7. This CDR3 is built from 14 residues. From germline, CDR1 is LNHDA and CDR2 SQIVND (reference sequence). The CDR3 here is CASTTAGGLETQYF. DNA for the CDR3: TGTGCCAGTACCACAGCGGGAGGGCTGGAGACCCAGTACTTC.

This clonotype occurred a few times. The chain is built from TRBV5-5 and TRBJ2-1, with 7 nucleotides matching TRBD1. The CDR3 totals 15 residues. Trimming at V came to 4 bases and at J to 4 bases, leaving 8 bases not matched to a gene. CDR1 and CDR2 from the germline V gene are SGHKS and YYEKEE (reference sequence). CDR3 loop: CASSQTGTAYNEQFF. The CDR3 nucleotides are TGTGCCAGCAGCCAGACCGGGACAGCTTACAATGAGCAGTTCTTC.

This sequence joins TRBV25-1 and TRBJ1-2; no firm D call. Germline-derived CDR1 and CDR2 are MGHDK and SYGVNS. This CDR3 has 15 amino acids. V gave up 4 bases and J gave up 4 bases, with 16 bases separating them. CDR3: CASSGVGSVSYGYTF. The CDR3 DNA follows: TGTGCCAGCAGTGGGGTCGGGTCGGTGTCCTATGGCTACACCTTC.

The sample holds a few counts of this clonotype. The chain carries TRBV3-1 and TRBJ2-1, with 7 bases aligning to TRBD2. V was pared by 1 base and J by 6 bases, with 6 bases of the junction left unmatched. Germline CDR1 is LGHDT and CDR2 is YNNKEL (reference sequence). This CDR3 spans 15 amino acids. The CDR3 loop reads CASSQVAGVANEQFF. CDR3 bases: TGTGCCAGCAGCCAAGTGGCGGGAGTCGCCAATGAGCAGTTCTTC.

The chain carries TRBV7-2 and TRBJ2-1; the D is unclear. In germline, CDR1 is SGHTA, CDR2 FQGNSA. The CDR3 sequence is 14 residues long. V was pared by 5 bases and J by 5 bases, with 13 bases between. CDR3 DNA sequence: TGTGCCAGCAGCCTCTTTGCAATACACAATGAGCAGTTCTTC. The encoded protein is CASSLFAIHNEQFF. Based on the CDR3 plus reference TRBV7-2 and TRBJ2-1, the full variable domain is GAGVSQSPSNKVTEKGKDVELRCDPISGHTALYWYRQSLGQGLEFLIYFQGNSAPDKSGLPSDRFSAERTGGSVSTLTIQRTQQEDSAVYLCASSLFAIHNEQFFGPGTRLTVL.

This clonotype was counted between two and nine times. The chain links TRBV12-3 or TRBV12-4 to TRBJ2-2; 7 bases line up with TRBD2. With V trimmed by 11 bases and J by 2 bases, 11 bases remained unmatched. The CDR3 length is 15 residues. The CDR3, as DNA: TGTGCCGTCAGGGTCCGGGAGGACAACACCGGGGAGCTGTTTTTT. This codes for CAVRVREDNTGELFF.

The chain employs TRBV18 and TRBJ1-1; possible D gene TRBD1, 5 bases. This CDR3 spans 14 amino acids. V shed 3 bases and J shed 2 bases, with 10 bases lying between them. Germline V gene data show CDR1 as KGHSH and CDR2 as LQKENI. In nucleotides, the CDR3 is TGTGCCAGCTCACCCTTAAGGGGCAACACTGAAGCTTTCTTT. It is translated as CASSPLRGNTEAFF. The variable domain in full, with the rest retrieved from reference TRBV18 and TRBJ1-1, is NAGVMQNPRHLVRRRGQEARLRCSPMKGHSHVYWYRQLPEEGLKFMVYLQKENIIDESGMPKERFSAEFPKEGPSILRIQQVVRGDSAAYFCASSPLRGNTEAFFGQGTRLTVV.

There are a few counts of this clonotype. The chain employs TRBV30 and TRBJ2-3; weak D call: TRBD1 (6 bases). V shed 1 base and J shed 4 bases, with 12 bases lying between them. Germline CDR1 reads GTSNPN; CDR2 reads SVGIG (reference sequence). The CDR3 covers 14 residues. Here the CDR3 reads CAWSALTGSDTQYF. Here the CDR3 DNA reads TGTGCCTGGAGTGCCCTAACAGGGTCAGATACGCAGTATTTT.

The V call is TRBV12-3 or TRBV12-4, the J call TRBJ2-5, with a possible D match to TRBD1 (6 bases). Between the trimmed V and J ends, which lost 6 bases and 4 bases, there was a span of 18 bases. The CDR3 covers 15 residues. The CDR3 reads CASSRELGARETQYF. The CDR3 DNA is TGTGCCAGCAGCCGTGAGTTGGGGGCAAGAGAGACCCAGTACTTC.

This clonotype was observed at least ten times. The genes are TRBV28 and TRBJ2-2, with TRBD2 matching over 9 bases. Germline-derived CDR1 and CDR2 are MDHEN and SYDVKM. The ends lost 7 bases at V and 0 bases at J; junction bases unmatched: 18. The CDR3 contains 20 residues. The CDR3 loop reads CASNRPPGGGVGANTGELFF. The CDR3 nucleotides read TGTGCCAGCAATAGACCTCCCGGCGGGGGGGTAGGGGCGAACACCGGGGAGCTGTTTTTT.

This clonotype was detected only a few times. This chain connects TRBV20-1 to TRBJ2-2; D tentatively reads TRBD1 or TRBD2 (6 bases each). This CDR3 spans 15 amino acids. In germline, CDR1 is DFQATT, CDR2 SNEGSKA (reference sequence). V lost 3 bases and J 4 bases, leaving 15 bases between the germline ends. The CDR3 reads CSARRGGSGTGELFF. The CDR3 DNA reads as TGCAGTGCTAGGCGAGGGGGGTCTGGCACCGGGGAGCTGTTTTTT.

This clonotype showed up many times. The V and J genes are TRBV5-8 and TRBJ1-2; D remains ambiguous. This CDR3 has 15 residues. V lost 4 bases and J lost 4, with 17 bases in between. Germline V lookup: CDR1 SGHTS, CDR2 YDEGEE. CDR3 amino acids: CASSPKTPRSYGYTF. The CDR3 DNA reads TGTGCCAGCAGCCCAAAGACCCCAAGGAGCTATGGCTACACCTTC.

This clonotype was observed a few times. The chain has TRBV29-1 and TRBJ2-3, with TRBD1 matching over 8 bases. Germline V gene data show CDR1 as SQVTM and CDR2 as ANQGSEA. Germline trimming cut 3 bases from V and 8 bases from J; bases unmatched to any gene: 13. The CDR3 has 15 residues. The CDR3 DNA reads as TGCAGCGTTGAGAAGACAGGGGAGTGGAAGCGTACGCAGTATTTT. Translating it yields CSVEKTGEWKRTQYF.

This clonotype was seen a few times. The rearrangement joins TRBV12-5 to TRBJ2-5; D may correspond to TRBD1 or TRBD2 (5 bases each). V was trimmed by 3 bases and J by 2 bases, leaving 13 bases between them. In germline, CDR1 is LGHNT, CDR2 FRNRAP. CDR3 size: 15 residues. The chain's CDR3 is CASGLGQGRQETQYF. Here the CDR3 DNA reads TGTGCTAGTGGTTTAGGGCAGGGACGACAAGAGACCCAGTACTTC.

This clonotype was counted only a few times. V gene TRBV20-1 combines with J gene TRBJ1-1, with D unresolved. The CDR3 totals 12 residues. Germline V CDR1 and CDR2: DFQATT, SNEGSKA (reference sequence). V was cut by 6 bases and J by 4 bases, with 12 bases left in between. CDR3: CSAARRITEAFF. The CDR3 coding sequence is TGCAGTGCAGCCCGCCGAATCACTGAAGCTTTCTTT.

This clonotype was seen a few times. The chain employs TRBV6-2 or TRBV6-3 and TRBJ1-5, with D possibly being TRBD1 (6 bases). The CDR3 is 16 amino acids. Trimming stripped 5 bases from V and 2 bases from J, with 16 bases between. Germline V lookup: CDR1 MNHEY, CDR2 SVGEGT. The CDR3 spells CASSIQGLIGNQPQHF. The DNA of the CDR3 is TGTGCCAGCAGTATACAGGGTTTGATCGGCAATCAGCCCCAGCATTTT.